This record concerns one TCR beta chain sequence. These data come from a study of human T cells and chemical hapten exposure. Across the study: Readings were taken at 6 days from patch tests that had applied 0.01% DPC to the upper back. Among samples, TCR yields varied mainly because of small differences in pooled library volume.

This CDR3 region has 13 residues. After removal of 4 bases from V and 8 bases from J, the junction contained 6 bases not matched to a gene. The germline gives CDR1 KGHDR, CDR2 SFDVKD. It was the library that attached unique molecular identifiers to individual cDNA molecules. TCRdb reanalysed the RACE reads using MiXCR and keeps one entry per CDR3 protein. The sample records around 300,000 distinct CDR3 sequences, 5.5% to 8% being singletons. Time point: patch test 1, 2 weeks after DPC sensitization. Stated treatment: therapeutic diphenylcyclopropenone sensitization with weekly scalp DPC. The TCR sequence derives from a woman younger than 30 with alopecia areata. Some clones in this sample may be carry-over from other donors' samples. The chain recombines TRBV24-1 with TRBJ1-1, with 7 bases identical to TRBD1. Sequencing used whole blood, obtained in connection with sensitization to the hapten diphenylcyclopropenone (DPC). The CDR3 is CATSDPDREEAFF. DNA of the CDR3: TGTGCCACCAGTGACCCTGACAGGGAAGAAGCTTTCTTT.